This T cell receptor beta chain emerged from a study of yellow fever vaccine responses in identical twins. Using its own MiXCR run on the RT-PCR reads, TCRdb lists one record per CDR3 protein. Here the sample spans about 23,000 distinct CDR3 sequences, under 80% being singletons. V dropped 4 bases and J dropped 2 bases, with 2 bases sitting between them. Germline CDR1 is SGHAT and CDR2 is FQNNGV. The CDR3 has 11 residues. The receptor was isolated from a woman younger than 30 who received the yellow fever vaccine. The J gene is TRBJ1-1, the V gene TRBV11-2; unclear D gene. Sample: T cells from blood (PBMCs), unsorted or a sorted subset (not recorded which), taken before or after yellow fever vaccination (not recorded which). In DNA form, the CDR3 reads TGTGCCAGCAGCTCTAACACTGAAGCTTTCTTT. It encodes CASSSNTEAFF.